These 26 T cell receptor beta chains were sequenced from one sample in a study of T cell responses to AZD1222 COVID-19 vaccine. Libraries were prepared by immunoSEQ multiplex PCR; TCRdb keeps only in-frame clonotypes and omits some of them. The sample lists approximately 100,000 clones, approximately 81% seen once, with about 4.5% in the top ten. The source was peripheral blood, collected 28 days after the second AZD1222 dose. These receptors were obtained from an adult who received the AZD1222 COVID-19 vaccine.

The chain uses TRBV4-2 and TRBJ2-3; 10 nucleotides align to TRBD2. The CDR3 runs to 19 residues. After removal of 0 bases from V and 5 bases from J, the junction contained 14 bases not matched to a gene. Germline CDR1 LGHNA, CDR2 YNFKEQ. The CDR3 DNA follows: TGTGCCAGCAGCCAAGAGGGGAGTACCCTAGCGGGAGTTGTAGATACGCAGTATTTT. This codes for CASSQEGSTLAGVVDTQYF.

The chain couples TRBV4-1 to TRBJ1-1; 9 positions agree with TRBD1. V shed 7 bases, J shed 7 bases, and the junction held 10 bases outside the gene matches. The CDR3 sequence is 14 residues long. Germline V gene data show CDR1 as MGHRA and CDR2 as YSYEKL. DNA for the CDR3: TGCGCCAGCACCTCCGGGACAGGGACATATGAAGCTTTCTTT. Its translation: CASTSGTGTYEAFF.

The table lists this clone with a few counts. This sequence joins TRBV18 and TRBJ2-2; TRBD2 might be the D (5 bases). The CDR3 spans 12 residues. Deletions cut 2 bases from V and 8 bases from J, with 6 bases between. Germline assignment: CDR1 KGHSH and CDR2 LQKENI. DNA for the CDR3: TGTGCCAGCTCACCAGTAGCGGGGGAGCTGTTTTTT. It translates to CASSPVAGELFF.

The rearrangement links TRBV10-2 to TRBJ1-1; TRBD1 matches 9 bases. This CDR3 is 12 amino acids long. Germline CDR1 WSHSY, CDR2 SAAADI. V lost 7 bases to trimming and J lost 4 bases; unmatched junction nucleotides: 1. CDR3 DNA: TGCGCCAGCACGACAGGGGGCACTGAAGCTTTCTTT. Its translation: CASTTGGTEAFF.

V usage is TRBV24-1 and J usage is TRBJ2-1; 11 nucleotides agree with TRBD2. V dropped 5 bases and J dropped 5; count of bases not matched to a gene: 1. From germline, CDR1 is KGHDR and CDR2 SFDVKD. The CDR3 loop spans 14 amino acids. The CDR3: CATSVAGGDNEQFF. The CDR3, as DNA: TGTGCCACCAGTGTAGCGGGGGGGGACAATGAGCAGTTCTTC.

This clone was found a few times. This chain uses TRBV5-1 with TRBJ1-2; D not resolved. The CDR3 is 15 residues long. Germline V gene lookup returns CDR1 SGHRS and CDR2 YFSETQ. The V end was cut by 0 bases, the J end by 5 bases, with 14 bases between. CDR3 sequence reads: CASSLVPSSGYGYTF. The CDR3 nucleotides read TGCGCCAGCAGCTTGGTTCCCTCATCGGGGTATGGCTACACCTTC.

J is TRBJ2-5 and V is TRBV29-1, with D perhaps assigned TRBD1 or TRBD2 (6 bases each). Germline V gene sequence: CDR1 SQVTM, CDR2 ANQGSEA. V lost 3 bases, J lost 5 bases, and 13 bases lay in between. The CDR3 length is 13 residues. CDR3 in amino acids: CSVEEGGLETQYF. CDR3 bases: TGCAGCGTTGAGGAGGGGGGCTTGGAGACCCAGTACTTC.

The chain uses TRBV5-5 and TRBJ2-7; no reliable D call. The CDR3 loop spans 12 amino acids. Looked up from germline, CDR1 is SGHKS and CDR2 is YYEKEE (reference sequence). The germline V and J ends were trimmed by 0 bases and 3 bases, with 4 bases remaining between them. Here the CDR3 reads CASSLDVYEQYF. The CDR3 DNA reads as TGTGCCAGCAGCTTGGATGTCTACGAGCAGTACTTC.

The chain uses TRBV14 and TRBJ2-3; 9 nucleotides agree with TRBD2. J lost 0 bases, V lost 2 bases, and 3 bases had no gene match. CDR1 and CDR2 from the germline V gene are SGHDN and FVKESK. The CDR3 is 16 amino acids. CDR3 in DNA: TGTGCCAGCAGCCAATTTCTAGCGGGAAGCACAGATACGCAGTATTTT. This translates into CASSQFLAGSTDTQYF.

The chain uses TRBV11-2 and TRBJ1-5; perhaps TRBD1 as D (5 bases). Looked up from germline, CDR1 is SGHAT and CDR2 is FQNNGV. The CDR3 length is 17 residues. V lost 1 base and J lost 1, with 14 bases in between. This CDR3 is CASSLGSGWESNQPQHF. DNA for the CDR3: TGTGCCAGCAGCTTAGGCTCAGGGTGGGAAAGCAATCAGCCCCAGCATTTT.

The gene calls are TRBV7-3 and TRBJ2-7; 8 bases align to TRBD2. After removal of 2 bases from V and 1 base from J, the junction contained 1 base not matched to a gene. This CDR3 spans 14 amino acids. Germline CDR1 and CDR2: SGHTA and FQGTGA. The CDR3 region has the DNA TGTGCCAGCAGCTTACGGGGGGGATCCTACGAGCAGTACTTC. Its translation: CASSLRGGSYEQYF. Using reference TRBV7-3 and TRBJ2-7 for the parts outside the CDR3, the full variable domain is GAGVSQTPSNKVTEKGKYVELRCDPISGHTALYWYRQSLGQGPEFLIYFQGTGAADDSGLPNDRFFAVRPEGSVSTLKIQRTERGDSAVYLCASSLRGGSYEQYFGPGTRLTVT.

The chain combines TRBV5-1 with TRBJ2-2; D remains ambiguous. The CDR3 length is 15 residues. CDR1 is SGHRS and CDR2 is YFSETQ in the germline V gene. V was clipped by 1 base and J by 0 bases, with 7 bases between them. This CDR3 is CASSLKSANTGELFF. CDR3 coding DNA: TGCGCCAGCAGCTTGAAGTCCGCGAACACCGGGGAGCTGTTTTTT.

The V gene is TRBV29-1, the J gene TRBJ1-5; the match to TRBD1 covers 7 bases. The CDR3 is 15 amino acids. J lost 3 bases, V lost 4 bases, and 9 bases had no gene match. Germline V lookup: CDR1 SQVTM, CDR2 ANQGSEA. The CDR3 sequence is CSVAGGNYPNQPQHF. CDR3 DNA sequence: TGCAGCGTTGCAGGGGGAAATTACCCCAATCAGCCCCAGCATTTT.

The chain recombines TRBV3-1 (or the pseudogene TRBV3-2) with TRBJ2-7; perhaps TRBD1 as D (5 bases). The length of the CDR3 is 16 residues. Deletions cut 0 bases from V and 0 bases from J, with 12 bases between. Per germline, CDR1 LGHDT and CDR2 YNNKEL (reference sequence). The CDR3 is CASSQELGLSSYEQYF. In DNA, the CDR3 is TGTGCCAGCAGCCAAGAATTGGGGCTGAGCTCCTACGAGCAGTACTTC.

This chain connects TRBV27 to TRBJ1-2; D perhaps matches TRBD1 (5 bases). Trimming shortened V by 10 bases and J by 4 bases, and 19 bases separated the two germline ends. The CDR3 sequence is 14 residues long. In germline, CDR1 is MNHEY, CDR2 SMNVEV (reference sequence). The CDR3 region has the DNA TGTGCCACCAGGACCTCAGGGATGCGCTATGGCTACACCTTC. Translating it yields CATRTSGMRYGYTF.

CDR3 amino acids: CASSTPGRPSYEQYF. In nucleotides, the CDR3 is TGTGCCAGCAGTACCCCTGGACGGCCCTCCTACGAGCAGTACTTC. The rearrangement joins TRBV6-5 to TRBJ2-7; D ambiguous. CDR1 MNHEY and CDR2 SVGAGI come from the germline V gene. Between the trimmed V and J ends, which lost 5 bases and 0 bases, there was a span of 14 bases. This CDR3 is 15 amino acids long.

This chain links TRBV7-3 with TRBJ2-3; D remains ambiguous. V gave up 4 bases and J gave up 1 base, with 18 bases separating them. Germline V gene data show CDR1 as SGHTA and CDR2 as FQGTGA. This CDR3 is 17 amino acids long. CDR3: CASSSRPVGRRTDTQYF. CDR3 sequence (DNA): TGTGCCAGCAGCTCCCGCCCCGTGGGCAGACGCACAGATACGCAGTATTTT.

V usage is TRBV7-8 and J usage is TRBJ2-5; D is ambiguous. V lost 5 bases and J 2 bases, leaving 9 bases between the germline ends. This CDR3 spans 13 amino acids. From germline, CDR1 is SGHVS and CDR2 FQNEAQ. The CDR3 protein is CASSQTRQETQYF. The CDR3 region has the DNA TGTGCCAGCAGCCAGACCAGGCAAGAGACCCAGTACTTC. Full variable domain (remainder filled in from reference TRBV7-8 and TRBJ2-5): GAGVSQSPRYKVAKRGQDVALRCDPISGHVSLFWYQQALGQGPEFLTYFQNEAQLDKSGLPSDRFFAERPEGSVSTLKIQRTQQEDSAVYLCASSQTRQETQYFGPGTRLLVL.

The J gene is TRBJ2-5, the V gene TRBV4-1; D is perhaps TRBD1 or TRBD2 (5 bases each). The CDR3 has 13 amino acids. Germline values: CDR1 MGHRA, CDR2 YSYEKL. Trimming left V 1 base short and J 7 bases short, with 10 bases between. The CDR3 nucleotides read TGCGCCAGCAGCCAAGTACCGGGGCCGACCCAGTACTTC. The encoded protein is CASSQVPGPTQYF.

The CDR3 DNA reads as TGTGCCAGCAGCAAGCTGGCCAGCGGGGGGGAGGATACGCAGTATTTT. It yields the protein CASSKLASGGEDTQYF. The V call is TRBV21-1, the J call TRBJ2-3; whether TRBD2, the table's D call, matches the DNA was not checked. TRBV21-1 constitutes a pseudogene. CDR3 length: 16 amino acids.

The V gene is TRBV5-6, the J gene TRBJ2-7, with D perhaps matching TRBD1 (7 bases). V shed 0 bases and J shed 4 bases, with 17 bases lying between them. CDR1 is SGHDT and CDR2 is YYEEEE in the germline V gene. The CDR3 contains 16 residues. The CDR3 nucleotides are TGTGCCAGCAGCTTGGTGGGGCGCAGGGGGGCTTACGAGCAGTACTTC. Translated, it gives CASSLVGRRGAYEQYF.

V and J are TRBV7-3 and TRBJ2-3; D is unclear. Germline V gene data show CDR1 as SGHTA and CDR2 as FQGTGA. The CDR3 runs to 11 residues. V was cut by 3 bases and J by 14 bases, with 12 bases left in between. As DNA, the CDR3 is TGTGCCAGCAGCTTTGGCCCCCCGGCGTATTTT. This sequence encodes CASSFGPPAYF.

This chain uses TRBV3-1 (or the pseudogene TRBV3-2) with TRBJ2-1; TRBD1 might be the D (8 bases). The V gene's germline CDR1 is LGHDT and CDR2 YNNKEL (reference sequence). Trimming removed 0 bases from V and 6 bases from J, with 18 bases in between. CDR3 size: 17 residues. The CDR3 spells CASSQDPDREGSNEQFF. The CDR3 nucleotides read TGTGCCAGCAGCCAAGATCCGGACAGGGAGGGGTCCAATGAGCAGTTCTTC.

This sequence joins TRBV5-5 and TRBJ1-4, with TRBD1 matching over 7 bases. The CDR3 contains 13 residues. V dropped 5 bases and J dropped 8; count of bases not matched to a gene: 6. Germline V CDR1 and CDR2: SGHKS, YYEKEE (reference sequence). CDR3 protein: CASRRGTAEKLFF. The CDR3 bases are TGTGCCAGCAGGCGGGGGACAGCCGAAAAACTGTTTTTT.

CDR3 DNA: TGTGCCAGCAGTGAATTGGGGTTGGAAGGCTACACCTTC. Translated, it gives CASSELGLEGYTF. The V gene is TRBV6-1, the J gene TRBJ1-2, with unresolved D. The CDR3 is made up of 13 amino acids. The ends were cut back, 2 bases at V and 8 bases at J, with 12 bases in the middle. The germline CDR1 and CDR2 sequences are MNHNS and SASEGT.

This chain uses TRBV29-1 with TRBJ2-2, with no clear D. With 0 bases removed from V and 2 bases from J, the gap between germline ends came to 10 bases. The germline CDR1 and CDR2 sequences are SQVTM and ANQGSEA. CDR3 length: 15 residues. The CDR3 loop reads CSVEDRRLNTGELFF. CDR3 nucleotide sequence: TGCAGCGTTGAAGATCGACGGCTAAACACCGGGGAGCTGTTTTTT.